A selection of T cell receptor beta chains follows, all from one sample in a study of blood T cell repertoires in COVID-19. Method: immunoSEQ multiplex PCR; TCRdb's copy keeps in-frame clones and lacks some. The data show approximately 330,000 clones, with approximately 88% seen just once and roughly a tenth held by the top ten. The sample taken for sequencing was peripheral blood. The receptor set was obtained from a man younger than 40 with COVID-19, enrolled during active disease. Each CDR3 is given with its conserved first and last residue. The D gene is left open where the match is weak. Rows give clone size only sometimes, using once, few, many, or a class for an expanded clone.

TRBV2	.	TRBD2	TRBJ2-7	TGTGCCAGCAGGGGGACGTTAGCGGGAGGGCCCTCCTACGAGCAGTACTTC	CASRGTLAGGPSYEQYF
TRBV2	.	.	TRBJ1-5	TGTGCCAGCAGTCTCCTCGCAGGGCTTAGCAATCAGCCCCAGCATTTT	CASSLLAGLSNQPQHF
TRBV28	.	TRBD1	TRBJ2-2	TGTGCCAGCAGTTTGACCCCCGGACAGGGTCTTACCGGGGAGCTGTTTTTT	CASSLTPGQGLTGELFF
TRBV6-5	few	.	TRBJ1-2	TGTGCCAGCTCCCCACAAAGGGAGGGGACCTATGGCTACACCTTC	CASSPQREGTYGYTF
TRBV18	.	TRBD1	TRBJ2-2	TGTGCCAGCGCCCGGGACAGGGGGTACACCGGGGAGCTGTTTTTT	CASARDRGYTGELFF
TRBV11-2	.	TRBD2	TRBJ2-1	TGTGCCAGCAGCTTAGATCGAGCGGGGGGCCCCTACAATGAGCAGTTCTTC	CASSLDRAGGPYNEQFF
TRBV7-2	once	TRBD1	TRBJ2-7	TGTGCCAGCAGCCCGAGTGCCGGGACAGTTTACTTC	CASSPSAGTVYF
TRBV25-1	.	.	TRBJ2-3	TGTGCCAGCAGAGTCGACAGGCTGAGCACAGATACGCAGTATTTT	CASRVDRLSTDTQYF
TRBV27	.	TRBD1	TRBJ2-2	TGTGCCAGCAGTTCCGGGACAGGGGGAACCGGGGAGCTGTTTTTT	CASSSGTGGTGELFF
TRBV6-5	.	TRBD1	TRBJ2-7	TGTGCCAGCTCCGGGACAGTTGCCCTCTACGAGCAGTACTTC	CASSGTVALYEQYF
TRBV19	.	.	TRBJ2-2	TGTGCCACTCGGGACAGGGAGCTGTTTTTT	CATRDRELFF
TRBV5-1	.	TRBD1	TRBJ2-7	TGCGCCAGCAGCTTTCGACAGGGTAGGAACGAGCAGTACTTC	CASSFRQGRNEQYF
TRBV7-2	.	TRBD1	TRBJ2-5	TGTGCCAGCAGCTTCCTACAGGGGGCGCCTTCGCAAGAGACCCAGTACTTC	CASSFLQGAPSQETQYF
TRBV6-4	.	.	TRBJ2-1	TGTGCCAGCAGCCCCTCAATAGCGCCCTCCTACAATGAGCAGTTCTTC	CASSPSIAPSYNEQFF
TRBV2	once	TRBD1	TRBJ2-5	TGTGCCAGCAGTGATTACAGGGGGAGGGAGACCCAGTACTTC	CASSDYRGRETQYF
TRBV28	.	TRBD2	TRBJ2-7	TGTGCCAGCAGTTTACGCAGCGGGAGCGGTTCCTACGAGCAGTACTTC	CASSLRSGSGSYEQYF